Listed here are 23 T cell receptor beta chains from one sample, sequenced in a study of cytomegalovirus exposure and HLA in healthy donors. Sequencing used immunoSEQ multiplex PCR; TCRdb keeps in-frame clones, though not all of them. The sample has around 98,000 clones, roughly 87% seen once. The sequencing input was PBMCs. All receptors come from a man between 18 and 35 years old in good health and CMV-seropositive.

The sample holds one count of this clone. CDR3 region: CASSVSAGGNYEQYF. Here the CDR3 DNA reads TGTGCCAGCAGCGTATCGGCGGGAGGCAACTACGAGCAGTACTTC. The chain has TRBV9 and TRBJ2-7; 8 bases map to TRBD2. The CDR3 has 15 residues. Germline loops: CDR1 SGDLS, CDR2 YYNGEE. The V and J ends lost 1 base and 3 bases, in that order; junction bases with no gene match: 6.

The V call is TRBV9, the J call TRBJ2-3, with 11 bases lining up with TRBD2. The V gene's germline CDR1 is SGDLS and CDR2 YYNGEE. J was trimmed by 2 bases and V by 4 bases; bases with no gene match: 6. The CDR3 contains 16 residues. Here the CDR3 DNA reads TGTGCCAGCAGCCAAACGACTAGCGGGAACACAGATACGCAGTATTTT. This codes for CASSQTTSGNTDTQYF. Full variable domain (rest looked up from reference TRBV9 and TRBJ2-3): DSGVTQTPKHLITATGQRVTLRCSPRSGDLSVYWYQQSLDQGLQFLIQYYNGEERAKGNILERFSAQQFPDLHSELNLSSLELGDSALYFCASSQTTSGNTDTQYFGPGTRLTVL.

The chain recombines TRBV19 with TRBJ2-1; 8 bases agree with TRBD1. This CDR3 comprises 13 residues. J lost 8 bases, V lost 4 bases, and 4 bases had no gene match. CDR1 and CDR2 from the germline V gene are LNHDA and SQIVND (reference sequence). The CDR3 loop is CASSRTGIDEQFF. The CDR3 DNA is TGTGCCAGTAGTAGGACAGGGATCGATGAGCAGTTCTTC.

J is TRBJ2-5 and V is TRBV6-5, with 10 nucleotides matching TRBD1. This CDR3 has 16 residues. Germline CDR1 and CDR2: MNHEY and SVGAGI. V lost 0 bases, J lost 5 bases, and 6 bases stayed unmatched. CDR3 sequence reads: CASSYSGQGPGETQYF. CDR3 coding DNA: TGTGCCAGCAGTTACTCGGGACAGGGGCCTGGCGAGACCCAGTACTTC.

This chain connects TRBV4-3 to TRBJ2-2, with 11 bases fitting TRBD2. There are 19 residues in the CDR3. V was clipped by 4 bases and J by 0 bases; unmatched bases: 10. The germline V gene has CDR1 LGHNA and CDR2 YSLEER. The CDR3 sequence: CASSLVLAGGIANTGELFF. CDR3 sequence (DNA): TGCGCCAGCAGCCTCGTTCTAGCGGGGGGTATCGCGAACACCGGGGAGCTGTTTTTT.

This chain connects TRBV15 to TRBJ2-7; the match to TRBD1 covers 7 bases. The junction had 6 bases not matched to a gene; V was cut back by 0 bases and J by 1 base. This CDR3 is built from 16 residues. Germline V gene sequence: CDR1 LNHNV, CDR2 YYDKDF (reference sequence). CDR3 residues: CATSREGGLGSYEQYF. CDR3 DNA sequence: TGTGCCACCAGCAGAGAAGGGGGCCTAGGGTCCTACGAGCAGTACTTC.

V and J are TRBV11-2 and TRBJ1-1, with 7 bases aligning to TRBD1. V dropped 3 bases and J dropped 4; count of bases not matched to a gene: 2. The germline V gene has CDR1 SGHAT and CDR2 FQNNGV. The CDR3 has 13 residues. This CDR3 is CASSLSGGTEAFF. CDR3 sequence (DNA): TGTGCCAGCAGCTTGTCAGGGGGCACTGAAGCTTTCTTT. Using reference TRBV11-2 and TRBJ1-1 for the parts outside the CDR3, the full variable domain is EAGVAQSPRYKIIEKRQSVAFWCNPISGHATLYWYQQILGQGPKLLIQFQNNGVVDDSQLPKDRFSAERLKGVDSTLKIQPAKLEDSAVYLCASSLSGGTEAFFGQGTRLTVV.

There are a few counts of this clone. The chain is built from TRBV12-5 and TRBJ1-2; possible D gene TRBD1, 6 bases. This CDR3 comprises 16 residues. Trimming removed 0 bases from V and 4 bases from J, with 15 bases in between. Germline-derived CDR1 and CDR2 are LGHNT and FRNRAP. The CDR3 region has the DNA TGTGCTAGTGGTTTGGTACGTGGGGGCGCGTCCTATGGCTACACCTTC. Protein: CASGLVRGGASYGYTF.

This clone was observed a single time. At one end, the junction sequence differs from germline, possibly due to a read error. The V gene is TRBV29-1, the J gene TRBJ2-1; 8 nucleotides agree with TRBD2. This CDR3 contains 13 residues. Germline lookup yields CDR1 SQVTM and CDR2 ANQGSEA. The DNA for the CDR3 is TGCAGCGTTAAAGAGCGGGAGACGAGTGAGCAGTTCTTC. This translates into CSVKERETSEQFF.

This sequence joins TRBV5-1 and TRBJ1-3; 7 positions match TRBD1. The J segment lost 1 base and the V segment lost 3 bases, leaving 7 bases of the junction unmatched. The CDR3 sequence is 16 residues long. Germline V lookup: CDR1 SGHRS, CDR2 YFSETQ. CDR3 coding DNA: TGCGCCAGCAGCTCGGGACAGCTAAAATCTGGAAACACCATATATTTT. Residues: CASSSGQLKSGNTIYF.

The chain is built from TRBV18 and TRBJ2-7; 8 bases are shared with TRBD1. Germline lookup yields CDR1 KGHSH and CDR2 LQKENI. Germline trimming cut 6 bases from V and 5 bases from J; bases unmatched to any gene: 12. The CDR3 runs to 15 residues. The CDR3 DNA reads as TGTGCCAGCTCCCCATCCGACAGGGGCCGTCACGAGCAGTACTTC. Translated: CASSPSDRGRHEQYF.

The J gene is TRBJ2-3, the V gene TRBV5-1; TRBD2 matches 13 bases. Trimming at V came to 7 bases and at J to 0 bases, leaving 11 bases not matched to a gene. Germline CDR1 is SGHRS and CDR2 is YFSETQ. This CDR3 has 18 residues. Written as DNA, the CDR3 is TGCGCCAGCGGACTAGCGGGAGAACCAGCCACTAGCACAGATACGCAGTATTTT. Protein sequence: CASGLAGEPATSTDTQYF.

The chain is built from TRBV5-1 and TRBJ2-5; 7 bases align to TRBD2. J lost 5 bases, V lost 1 base, and 14 bases had no gene match. The CDR3 is made up of 17 amino acids. Germline assignment: CDR1 SGHRS and CDR2 YFSETQ. The CDR3 bases are TGCGCCAGCAGCTTGTTCTCGGGGGGATGGGCAAGTGAGACCCAGTACTTC. As protein: CASSLFSGGWASETQYF.

J is TRBJ2-2 and V is TRBV5-6; no reliable D call. V lost 5 bases and J 6 bases, leaving 14 bases between the germline ends. CDR1 and CDR2 (germline): SGHDT, YYEEEE. The CDR3 covers 14 residues. The DNA of the CDR3 is TGTGCCAGCAGTTTAGGAGACCGCGCCGGGGAGCTGTTTTTT. This encodes CASSLGDRAGELFF.

V usage is TRBV27 and J usage is TRBJ1-3; TRBD1 matches 7 bases. CDR3 size: 14 residues. The germline CDR1 and CDR2 sequences are MNHEY and SMNVEV (reference sequence). With 6 bases clipped from V and 3 bases from J, the junction kept 5 bases outside the gene matches. CDR3 sequence: CASSRGGVGNTIYF. In DNA, the CDR3 is TGTGCCAGCAGCCGAGGGGGCGTTGGAAACACCATATATTTT.

V is TRBV2 and J is TRBJ1-4, with 8 bases fitting TRBD1. V shed 6 bases and J 0 bases; nucleotides not matched to a gene: 9. The CDR3 consists of 17 residues. Germline lookup yields CDR1 SNHLY and CDR2 FYNNEI. The CDR3 sequence: CASRGQVIGSTNEKLFF. In DNA form, the CDR3 reads TGTGCCAGCAGGGGACAGGTGATAGGGTCAACTAATGAAAAACTGTTTTTT.

The V gene is TRBV7-8, the J gene TRBJ2-1, with D possibly matching TRBD2 (5 bases). Trimming took 2 bases from V and 5 from J, leaving 13 bases between them. Germline loops: CDR1 SGHVS, CDR2 FQNEAQ. CDR3 length: 15 amino acids. The CDR3 protein is CASSLILDSDNEQFF. The CDR3 DNA reads as TGTGCCAGCAGCTTAATACTAGATAGTGACAATGAGCAGTTCTTC. The full variable domain, rest sourced from reference TRBV7-8 and TRBJ2-1, is GAGVSQSPRYKVAKRGQDVALRCDPISGHVSLFWYQQALGQGPEFLTYFQNEAQLDKSGLPSDRFFAERPEGSVSTLKIQRTQQEDSAVYLCASSLILDSDNEQFFGPGTRLTVL.

The gene calls are TRBV4-3 and TRBJ2-1; D may be TRBD2 (5 bases). Trimming stripped 2 bases from V and 4 bases from J, with 15 bases between. This CDR3 spans 16 amino acids. Germline V lookup: CDR1 LGHNA, CDR2 YSLEER. CDR3 sequence reads: CASSQLSSGRYNEQFF. The DNA for the CDR3 is TGCGCCAGCAGCCAATTATCAAGCGGACGGTACAATGAGCAGTTCTTC.

The chain's CDR3 is CASSLGTSGGYNEQFF. The CDR3 coding sequence is TGCGCCAGCAGCCTGGGGACTAGCGGGGGGTACAATGAGCAGTTCTTC. The chain combines TRBV4-3 with TRBJ2-1; 15 nucleotides match TRBD2. The length of the CDR3 is 16 residues. The germline CDR1 and CDR2 sequences are LGHNA and YSLEER. The junction had 2 bases not matched to a gene; V was cut back by 4 bases and J by 4 bases.

The V and J genes are TRBV4-3 and TRBJ2-7, with D possibly TRBD1 on 6 matching bases. V shed 3 bases and J shed 3 bases, with 12 bases lying between them. The CDR3 runs to 14 residues. The germline V gene encodes CDR1 LGHNA and CDR2 YSLEER. CDR3 bases: TGCGCCAGCAGCCAGGGACACCAGAGCTACGAGCAGTACTTC. This gives the protein CASSQGHQSYEQYF.

V usage is TRBV6-1 and J usage is TRBJ2-7, with TRBD1 matching 11 bases. The V gene's germline CDR1 is MNHNS and CDR2 SASEGT. After removal of 8 bases from V and 6 bases from J, the junction contained 9 bases not matched to a gene. This CDR3 has 14 amino acids. CDR3 residues: CASDAADRGPEQYF. The CDR3 nucleotides read TGTGCCAGCGACGCCGCGGACAGGGGGCCCGAGCAGTACTTC.

V is TRBV6-1 and J is TRBJ1-2, with 7 bases aligning to TRBD1. The CDR3 loop spans 16 amino acids. J lost 8 bases, V lost 2 bases, and 14 bases had no gene match. Germline CDR1 reads MNHNS; CDR2 reads SASEGT. CDR3: CASSESYRGRFLGYTF. The CDR3 coding sequence is TGTGCCAGCAGTGAAAGCTACAGGGGTCGGTTCTTGGGCTACACCTTC.

This sequence joins TRBV6-6 and TRBJ1-2; D possibly corresponds to TRBD1 (5 bases). Germline loops: CDR1 MNHNY, CDR2 SVGAGI (reference sequence). The CDR3 consists of 13 residues. Trimming pared 6 bases from V and 2 bases from J, leaving 10 bases between. The CDR3: CASSTTGNYGYTF. The CDR3 bases are TGTGCCAGCAGCACTACAGGAAACTATGGCTACACCTTC.